These T cell receptor beta chains were read from a single sample in a study of shared clonotypes between healthy human individuals. TCRdb's copy holds only in-frame clones and misses some; the assay was immunoSEQ multiplex PCR. The table lists 1.4 million or so clones, just under 99% of them singletons. Input material: naive CD4+ T cells sorted from blood. The receptors were sampled from a man aged 30 to 39 in good health. The CDR3 runs from the conserved cysteine through the conserved F or W. The D gene is left open where the match is weak. Clone size is not always given. Where it is, it says once, few, many or a class for expanded clones.

size: NA; J: TRBJ2-4; V: TRBV29-1; D: TRBD2; length: 12; DNA: TGCAGCGTTGAGTCGGGGGGGAACATTCAGTACTTC; CDR3: CSVESGGNIQYF
size: NA; J: TRBJ1-3; V: TRBV30; D: NA; length: 12; DNA: TGTGCCTGGAGTGTAGTAGGAAACACCATATATTTT; CDR3: CAWSVVGNTIYF
size: NA; J: TRBJ2-7; V: TRBV5-4; D: NA; length: 14; DNA: TGTGCCAGCAGCTTGTCTTCACAGTCGTACGAGCAGTACTTC; CDR3: CASSLSSQSYEQYF
size: NA; J: TRBJ2-1; V: TRBV7-3; D: TRBD2; length: 13; DNA: TGTGCCAGCGGCCGTTCGGCGGGAGATGAGCAGTTCTTC; CDR3: CASGRSAGDEQFF
size: NA; J: TRBJ2-7; V: TRBV2; D: NA; length: 13; DNA: TGTGCCAGCCTTTCCACCCCCCAACTAGGTAGAGACTTC; CDR3: CASLSTPQLGRDF
size: NA; J: TRBJ2-7; V: TRBV6-5; D: NA; length: 14; DNA: TGTGCCAGCAGTTTCATAAGTAGGACCTACGAGCAGTACTTC; CDR3: CASSFISRTYEQYF
size: NA; J: TRBJ2-7; V: TRBV19; D: TRBD2; length: 16; DNA: TGTGCCAGTAGTATCCCGGTAACTAGCGGGATTGAGGAGCAGTACTTC; CDR3: CASSIPVTSGIEEQYF
size: NA; J: TRBJ2-2; V: TRBV5-6; D: NA; length: 12; DNA: TGTGCCAGCAGCTTGTTAACCGGGGAGCTGTTTTTT; CDR3: CASSLLTGELFF
size: NA; J: TRBJ2-2; V: TRBV19; D: TRBD2; length: 16; DNA: TGTGCCAGTAGGCCGGGACTAGCGGAGGGGGTCGGGGAGCTGTTTTTT; CDR3: CASRPGLAEGVGELFF
size: NA; J: TRBJ2-3; V: TRBV28; D: TRBD2; length: 13; DNA: TGTGCCAGCAGTCTAGCGGGATCAGATACGCAGTATTTT; CDR3: CASSLAGSDTQYF
size: NA; J: TRBJ1-4; V: TRBV5-4; D: TRBD1; length: 15; DNA: TGTGCCAGCAGCTACGGACAGGGACAGAGTGAAAAACTGTTTTTT; CDR3: CASSYGQGQSEKLFF
size: NA; J: TRBJ2-1; V: TRBV9; D: TRBD2; length: 16; DNA: TGTGCCAGCAGCGTAGAGTCAGCGGGAGGGTACAATGAGCAGTTCTTC; CDR3: CASSVESAGGYNEQFF
size: NA; J: TRBJ2-2; V: TRBV2; D: NA; length: 17; DNA: TGTGCCAGCAGCGACATAGCTAGTCGGTCTATCGTCGGGGAGCTGTTTTTT; CDR3: CASSDIASRSIVGELFF
size: NA; J: TRBJ1-5; V: TRBV7-8; D: NA; length: 15; DNA: TGTGCCAGCAGCTTAAGAACAGGTGGCAATCAGCCCCAGCATTTT; CDR3: CASSLRTGGNQPQHF
size: NA; J: TRBJ2-7; V: TRBV19; D: NA; length: 14; DNA: TGTGCCAGTAGTGGAGGGGGATCAATACGGCAGCAGTACTTC; CDR3: CASSGGGSIRQQYF
size: NA; J: TRBJ1-2; V: TRBV14; D: NA; length: 13; DNA: TGTGCCAGCAGCCAAGTCCCAGTCTATGGCTACACCTTC; CDR3: CASSQVPVYGYTF
size: NA; J: TRBJ1-1; V: TRBV18; D: NA; length: 15; DNA: TGTGCCAGCTCACCACGTGGCGTCCGGCACACTGAAGCTTTCTTT; CDR3: CASSPRGVRHTEAFF
size: NA; J: TRBJ2-7; V: TRBV6-5; D: TRBD1; length: 14; DNA: TGTGCCAGCACCAACCCGGGACAGGGTTACGAGCAGTACTTC; CDR3: CASTNPGQGYEQYF
size: NA; J: TRBJ2-2; V: TRBV7-2; D: TRBD1; length: 14; DNA: TGTGCCAGCAGCCCGGACAGGGAAACCGGGGAGCTGTTTTTT; CDR3: CASSPDRETGELFF
size: NA; J: TRBJ2-1; V: TRBV2; D: TRBD2; length: 14; DNA: TGTGCCAGCCTCGGACTAGCGGGGGCCAATGAGCAGTTCTTC; CDR3: CASLGLAGANEQFF
size: few; J: TRBJ2-3; V: TRBV9; D: NA; length: 14; DNA: TGTGCCAGCAGCGTAGTGGCCAACACAGATACGCAGTATTTT; CDR3: CASSVVANTDTQYF